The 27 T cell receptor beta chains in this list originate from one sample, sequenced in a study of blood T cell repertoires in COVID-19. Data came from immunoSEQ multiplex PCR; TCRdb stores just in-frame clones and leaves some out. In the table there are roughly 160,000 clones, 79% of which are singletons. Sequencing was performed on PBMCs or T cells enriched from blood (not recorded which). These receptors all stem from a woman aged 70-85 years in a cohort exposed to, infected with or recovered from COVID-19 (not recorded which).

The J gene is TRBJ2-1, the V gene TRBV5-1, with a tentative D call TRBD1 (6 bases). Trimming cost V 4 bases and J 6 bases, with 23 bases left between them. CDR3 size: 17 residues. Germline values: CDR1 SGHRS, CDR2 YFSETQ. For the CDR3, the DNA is TGCGCCAGCAGCCCGGGAAGGACATGGTCAGGGGTCAATGAGCAGTTCTTC. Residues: CASSPGRTWSGVNEQFF.

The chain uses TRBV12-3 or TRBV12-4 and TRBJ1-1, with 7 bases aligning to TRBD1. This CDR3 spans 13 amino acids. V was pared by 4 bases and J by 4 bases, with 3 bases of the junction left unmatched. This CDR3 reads CASSSQGSTEAFF. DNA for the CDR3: TGTGCCAGCAGTTCACAGGGGAGCACTGAAGCTTTCTTT.

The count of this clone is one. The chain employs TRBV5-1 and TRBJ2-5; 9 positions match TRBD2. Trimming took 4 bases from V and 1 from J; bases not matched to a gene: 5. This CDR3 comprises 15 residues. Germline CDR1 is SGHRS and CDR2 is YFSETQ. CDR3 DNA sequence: TGCGCCAGCAGCCAACTGACTAGCGGCCAAGAGACCCAGTACTTC. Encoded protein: CASSQLTSGQETQYF. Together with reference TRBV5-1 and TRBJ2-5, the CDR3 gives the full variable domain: KAGVTQTPRYLIKTRGQQVTLSCSPISGHRSVSWYQQTPGQGLQFLFEYFSETQRNKGNFPGRFSGRQFSNSRSEMNVSTLELGDSALYLCASSQLTSGQETQYFGPGTRLLVL.

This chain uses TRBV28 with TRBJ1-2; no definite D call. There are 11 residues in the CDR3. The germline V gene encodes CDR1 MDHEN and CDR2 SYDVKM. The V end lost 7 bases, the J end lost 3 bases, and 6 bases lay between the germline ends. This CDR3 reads CASNQDYGYTF. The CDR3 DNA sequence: TGTGCCAGCAATCAGGACTATGGCTACACCTTC.

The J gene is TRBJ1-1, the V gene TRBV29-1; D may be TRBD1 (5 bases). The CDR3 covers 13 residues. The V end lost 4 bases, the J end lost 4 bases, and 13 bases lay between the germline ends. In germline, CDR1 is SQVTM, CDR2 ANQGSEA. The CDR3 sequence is CSVVLGLGTEAFF. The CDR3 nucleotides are TGCAGCGTTGTATTGGGGCTCGGCACTGAAGCTTTCTTT. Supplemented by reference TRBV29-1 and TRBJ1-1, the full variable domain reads SAVISQKPSRDICQRGTSLTIQCQVDSQVTMMFWYRQQPGQSLTLIATANQGSEATYESGFVIDKFPISRPNLTFSTLTVSNMSPEDSSIYLCSVVLGLGTEAFFGQGTRLTVV.

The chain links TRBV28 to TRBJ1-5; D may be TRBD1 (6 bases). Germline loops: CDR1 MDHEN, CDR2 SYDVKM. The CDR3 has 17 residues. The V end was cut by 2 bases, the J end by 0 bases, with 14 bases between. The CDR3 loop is CASSLKFRGNSNQPQHF. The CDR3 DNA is TGTGCCAGCAGTTTAAAGTTCAGGGGAAATAGCAATCAGCCCCAGCATTTT.

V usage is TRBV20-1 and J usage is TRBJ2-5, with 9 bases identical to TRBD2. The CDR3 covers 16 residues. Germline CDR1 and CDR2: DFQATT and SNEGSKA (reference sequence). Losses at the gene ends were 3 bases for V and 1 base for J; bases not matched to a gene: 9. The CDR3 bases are TGCAGTGCTAGTGACGTAATGACTAGCGGCCAAGAGACCCAGTACTTC. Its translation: CSASDVMTSGQETQYF.

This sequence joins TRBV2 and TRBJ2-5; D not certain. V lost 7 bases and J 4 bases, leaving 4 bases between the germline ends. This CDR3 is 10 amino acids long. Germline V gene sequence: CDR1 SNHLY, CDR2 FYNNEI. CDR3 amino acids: CASMAETQYF. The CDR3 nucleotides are TGTGCCAGCATGGCAGAGACCCAGTACTTC.

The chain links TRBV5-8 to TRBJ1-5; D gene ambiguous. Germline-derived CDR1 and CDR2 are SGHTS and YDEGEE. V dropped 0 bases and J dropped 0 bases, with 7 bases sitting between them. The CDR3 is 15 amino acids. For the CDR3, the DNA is TGTGCCAGCAGCTTGGGACACCTTAGCAATCAGCCCCAGCATTTT. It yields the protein CASSLGHLSNQPQHF. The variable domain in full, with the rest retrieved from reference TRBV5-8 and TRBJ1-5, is EAGVTQSPTHLIKTRGQQATLRCSPISGHTSVYWYQQALGLGLQFLLWYDEGEERNRGNFPPRFSGRQFPNYSSELNVNALELEDSALYLCASSLGHLSNQPQHFGDGTRLSIL.

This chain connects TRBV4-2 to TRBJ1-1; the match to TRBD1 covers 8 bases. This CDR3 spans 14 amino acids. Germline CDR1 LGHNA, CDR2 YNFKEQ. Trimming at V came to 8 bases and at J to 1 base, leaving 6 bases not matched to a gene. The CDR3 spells CASYPGGPNTEAFF. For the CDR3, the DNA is TGTGCCAGCTACCCAGGGGGCCCGAACACTGAAGCTTTCTTT.

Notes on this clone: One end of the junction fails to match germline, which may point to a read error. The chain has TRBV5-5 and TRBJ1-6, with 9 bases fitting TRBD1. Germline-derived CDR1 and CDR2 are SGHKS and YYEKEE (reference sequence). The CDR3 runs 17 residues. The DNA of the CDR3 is TGTGCCAGCAGGTTGGGGGCCTTCCGGGACAGGGATTCACCCCTCCACTTT. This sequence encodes CASRLGAFRDRDSPLHF.

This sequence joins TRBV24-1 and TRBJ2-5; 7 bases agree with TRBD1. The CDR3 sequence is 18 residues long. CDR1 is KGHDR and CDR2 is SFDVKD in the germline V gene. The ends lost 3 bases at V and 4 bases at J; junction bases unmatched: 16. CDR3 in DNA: TGTGCCACCAGTGATCCTACTCTAATACAGGGGCAGTCAGAGACCCAGTACTTC. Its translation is CATSDPTLIQGQSETQYF.

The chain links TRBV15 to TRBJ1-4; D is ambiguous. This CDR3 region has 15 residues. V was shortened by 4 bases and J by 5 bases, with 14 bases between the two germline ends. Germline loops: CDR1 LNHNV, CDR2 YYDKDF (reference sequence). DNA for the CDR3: TGTGCCACCAGCATACGAAGCGCCGAGAATGAAAAACTGTTTTTT. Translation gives CATSIRSAENEKLFF.

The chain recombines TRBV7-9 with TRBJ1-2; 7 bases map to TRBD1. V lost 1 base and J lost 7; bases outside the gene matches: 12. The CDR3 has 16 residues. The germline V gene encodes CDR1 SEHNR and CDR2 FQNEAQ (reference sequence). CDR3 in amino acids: CASSLGQGDPLSGYTF. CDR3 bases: TGTGCCAGCAGCTTAGGTCAGGGGGATCCCTTAAGTGGCTACACCTTC.

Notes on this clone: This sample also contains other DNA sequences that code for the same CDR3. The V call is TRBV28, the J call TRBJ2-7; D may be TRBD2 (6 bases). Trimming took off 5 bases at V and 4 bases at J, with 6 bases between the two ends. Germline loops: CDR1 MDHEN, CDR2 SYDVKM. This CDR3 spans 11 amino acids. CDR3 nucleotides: TGTGCCAGCAGTCGGGGGTACGAGCAGTACTTC. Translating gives CASSRGYEQYF.

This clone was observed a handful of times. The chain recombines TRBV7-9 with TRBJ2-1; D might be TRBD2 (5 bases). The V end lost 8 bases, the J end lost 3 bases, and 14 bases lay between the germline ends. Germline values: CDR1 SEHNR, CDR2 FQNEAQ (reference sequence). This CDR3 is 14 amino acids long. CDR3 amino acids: CASPSPRGYNEQFF. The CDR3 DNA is TGTGCCAGCCCATCGCCCCGGGGCTACAATGAGCAGTTCTTC.

This CDR3 reads CASSDARGKQFF. DNA of the CDR3: TGTGCCAGCAGTGACGCCAGGGGTAAACAGTTCTTC. The chain links TRBV6-4 to TRBJ2-1; TRBD1 might be the D (6 bases). V lost 2 bases and J 13 bases, leaving 12 bases between the germline ends. CDR1 MRHNA and CDR2 SNTAGT come from the germline V gene. The CDR3 contains 12 residues.

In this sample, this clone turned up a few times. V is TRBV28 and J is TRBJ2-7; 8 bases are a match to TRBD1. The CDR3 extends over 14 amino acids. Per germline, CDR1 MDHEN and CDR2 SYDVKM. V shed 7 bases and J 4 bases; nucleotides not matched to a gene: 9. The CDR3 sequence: CASTPVRGRYEQYF. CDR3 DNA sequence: TGTGCCAGCACCCCCGTCAGGGGGCGGTACGAGCAGTACTTC.

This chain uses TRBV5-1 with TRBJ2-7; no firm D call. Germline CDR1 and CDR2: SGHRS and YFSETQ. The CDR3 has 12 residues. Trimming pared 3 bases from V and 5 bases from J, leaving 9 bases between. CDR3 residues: CASSSRSDEQYF. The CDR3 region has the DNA TGCGCCAGCAGCTCAAGGAGCGACGAGCAGTACTTC. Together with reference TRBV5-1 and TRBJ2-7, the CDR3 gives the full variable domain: KAGVTQTPRYLIKTRGQQVTLSCSPISGHRSVSWYQQTPGQGLQFLFEYFSETQRNKGNFPGRFSGRQFSNSRSEMNVSTLELGDSALYLCASSSRSDEQYFGPGTRLTVT.

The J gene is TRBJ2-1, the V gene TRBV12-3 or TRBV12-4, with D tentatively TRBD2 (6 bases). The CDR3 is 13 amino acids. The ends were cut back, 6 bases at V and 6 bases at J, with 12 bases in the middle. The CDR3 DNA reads TGTGCCAGCAGCAGACTAGGACCCAATGAGCAGTTCTTC. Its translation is CASSRLGPNEQFF.

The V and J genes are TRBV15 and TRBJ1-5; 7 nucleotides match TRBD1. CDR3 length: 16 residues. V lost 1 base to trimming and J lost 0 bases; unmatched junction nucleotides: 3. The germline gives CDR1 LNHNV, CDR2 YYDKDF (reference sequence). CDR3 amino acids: CATSRGQGYSNQPQHF. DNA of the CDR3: TGTGCCACCAGCAGAGGACAGGGCTATAGCAATCAGCCCCAGCATTTT.

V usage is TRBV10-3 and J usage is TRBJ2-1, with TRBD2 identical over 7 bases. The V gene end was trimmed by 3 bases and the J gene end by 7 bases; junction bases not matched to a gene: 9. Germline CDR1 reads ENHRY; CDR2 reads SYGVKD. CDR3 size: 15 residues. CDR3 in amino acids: CAISDPALAENEQFF. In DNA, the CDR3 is TGTGCCATCAGTGACCCCGCCCTAGCGGAAAATGAGCAGTTCTTC.

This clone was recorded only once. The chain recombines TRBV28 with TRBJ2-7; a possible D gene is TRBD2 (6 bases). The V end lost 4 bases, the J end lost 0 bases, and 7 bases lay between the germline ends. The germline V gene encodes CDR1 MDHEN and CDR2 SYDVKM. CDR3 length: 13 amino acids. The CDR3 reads CASSYGSSYEQYF. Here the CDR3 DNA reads TGTGCCAGCAGTTACGGGAGCTCCTACGAGCAGTACTTC.

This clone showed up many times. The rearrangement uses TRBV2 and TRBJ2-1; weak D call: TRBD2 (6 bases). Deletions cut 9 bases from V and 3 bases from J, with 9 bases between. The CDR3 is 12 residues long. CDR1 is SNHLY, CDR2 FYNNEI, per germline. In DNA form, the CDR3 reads TGTGCCAGTGGGGAGGACTACAATGAGCAGTTCTTC. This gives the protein CASGEDYNEQFF.

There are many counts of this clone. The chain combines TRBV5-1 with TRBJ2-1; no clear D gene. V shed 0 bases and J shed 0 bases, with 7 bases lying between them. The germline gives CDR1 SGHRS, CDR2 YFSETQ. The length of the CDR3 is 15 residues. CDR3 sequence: CASSLEASSYNEQFF. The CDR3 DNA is TGCGCCAGCAGCTTGGAAGCATCCTCCTACAATGAGCAGTTCTTC.

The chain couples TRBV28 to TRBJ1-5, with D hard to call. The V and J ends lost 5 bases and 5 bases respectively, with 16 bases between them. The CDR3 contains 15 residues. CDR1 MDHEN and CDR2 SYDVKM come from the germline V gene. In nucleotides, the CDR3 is TGTGCCAGCAGTCCCGGCGGGGAAGGGTATCAGCCCCAGCATTTT. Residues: CASSPGGEGYQPQHF. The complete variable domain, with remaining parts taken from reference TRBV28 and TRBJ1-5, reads DVKVTQSSRYLVKRTGEKVFLECVQDMDHENMFWYRQDPGLGLRLIYFSYDVKMKEKGDIPEGYSVSREKKERFSLILESASTNQTSMYLCASSPGGEGYQPQHFGDGTRLSIL.

CDR3 sequence reads: CAISAGQGGGDGYTF. In nucleotides, the CDR3 is TGTGCCATCAGTGCTGGACAGGGAGGCGGAGATGGCTACACCTTC. The rearrangement uses TRBV10-3 and TRBJ1-2; 8 bases match TRBD1. CDR3 size: 15 residues. The junction had 10 bases not matched to a gene; V was cut back by 4 bases and J by 6 bases. CDR1 is ENHRY, CDR2 SYGVKD, per germline.